These 10 T cell receptor beta chains originate from one sample sequenced in a study of cytomegalovirus exposure and HLA in healthy donors. A multiplex PCR was run with 60 Vbeta primers and 13 Jbeta primers. Measured with immunoSEQ multiplex PCR; TCRdb has only the in-frame clones, and not every one. The repertoire holds about 140,000 clones, with roughly three quarters as singletons. The sequenced material came from PBMCs. The source of these receptors is a man between 18 and 29 years old in good health and CMV-seronegative.

The chain carries TRBV30 and TRBJ2-5; D may be TRBD1 (6 bases). The CDR3 is made up of 14 amino acids. Trimming pared 5 bases from V and 2 bases from J, leaving 15 bases between. CDR1 is GTSNPN, CDR2 SVGIG, per germline (reference sequence). The CDR3 DNA sequence: TGTGCCTGGGAAAATCCAGGGGCTCAAGAGACCCAGTACTTC. Its translation is CAWENPGAQETQYF.

The chain employs TRBV6-5 and TRBJ1-3, with TRBD1 as a possible D gene (6 bases). The germline gives CDR1 MNHEY, CDR2 SVGAGI. The length of the CDR3 is 15 residues. V lost 6 bases to trimming and J lost 0 bases, with 12 bases between them. The CDR3 DNA reads TGTGCCAGCAGGGACAGCCTAGTCTCTGGAAACACCATATATTTT. Encoded protein: CASRDSLVSGNTIYF.

The rearrangement links TRBV10-3 to TRBJ1-2; tentatively, D is TRBD1 (6 bases). The CDR3 has 15 amino acids. V was clipped by 6 bases and J by 6 bases, with 20 bases between them. CDR1 is ENHRY and CDR2 is SYGVKD in the germline V gene. The CDR3 region is CAISPGGGIVDGYTF. Written as DNA, the CDR3 is TGTGCCATCAGCCCGGGAGGGGGTATCGTGGATGGCTACACCTTC.

This chain connects TRBV9 to TRBJ2-1; TRBD1 might be the D (5 bases). CDR1 is SGDLS, CDR2 YYNGEE, per germline. The CDR3 spans 17 residues. Trimming shortened V by 4 bases and J by 0 bases, and 17 bases separated the two germline ends. The CDR3 is CASSPPPTDSSYNEQFF. The CDR3 DNA reads TGTGCCAGCAGCCCCCCCCCGACAGATAGCTCCTACAATGAGCAGTTCTTC.

The chain combines TRBV4-3 with TRBJ2-1, with 8 bases fitting TRBD1. The V gene's germline CDR1 is LGHNA and CDR2 YSLEER. Trimming took 4 bases from V and 9 from J; bases not matched to a gene: 14. This CDR3 contains 16 residues. The CDR3 bases are TGCGCCAGCAGCCCCCTTGTTCAGGGGGCTCCTGGTGAGCAGTTCTTC. Protein sequence: CASSPLVQGAPGEQFF.

The table lists this clone with a few counts. The rearrangement links TRBV4-2 to TRBJ1-4; a possible D gene is TRBD1 (6 bases). Trimming left V 3 bases short and J 5 bases short, with 13 bases between. CDR3 length equals 15 residues. Looked up from germline, CDR1 is LGHNA and CDR2 is YNFKEQ. CDR3: CASSQDDRTNEKLFF. CDR3 in DNA: TGTGCCAGCAGCCAGGACGACAGGACGAATGAAAAACTGTTTTTT.

V is TRBV7-8 and J is TRBJ1-2; maybe TRBD1 (6 bases). Trimming took off 5 bases at V and 4 bases at J, with 14 bases between the two ends. The CDR3 runs to 14 residues. Germline-derived CDR1 and CDR2 are SGHVS and FQNEAQ. CDR3 in amino acids: CASSPGRGSYGYTF. The CDR3 nucleotides read TGTGCCAGCAGCCCTGGTAGGGGGAGCTATGGCTACACCTTC.

The rearrangement links TRBV6-5 to TRBJ2-7; 7 bases agree with TRBD1. In germline, CDR1 is MNHEY, CDR2 SVGAGI. The length of the CDR3 is 15 residues. V lost 0 bases to trimming and J lost 4 bases; unmatched junction nucleotides: 6. Here the CDR3 DNA reads TGTGCCAGCAGTTACTCCCGACCGACAGGGTACGAGCAGTACTTC. This translates into CASSYSRPTGYEQYF.

The V gene is TRBV9, the J gene TRBJ1-1; 7 bases agree with TRBD1. Germline V gene sequence: CDR1 SGDLS, CDR2 YYNGEE. The length of the CDR3 is 15 residues. Trimming at V came to 0 bases and at J to 3 bases, leaving 5 bases not matched to a gene. The CDR3 nucleotides read TGTGCCAGCAGCGTAGAGAGGGGGCTTGACACTGAAGCTTTCTTT. This encodes CASSVERGLDTEAFF.

The chain is built from TRBV4-1 and TRBJ1-1; D is uncertain. This CDR3 has 13 residues. V lost 4 bases and J lost 0, with 6 bases in between. Germline lookup yields CDR1 MGHRA and CDR2 YSYEKL. For the CDR3, the DNA is TGCGCCAGCAGCCTATTAATGAACACTGAAGCTTTCTTT. This gives the protein CASSLLMNTEAFF.